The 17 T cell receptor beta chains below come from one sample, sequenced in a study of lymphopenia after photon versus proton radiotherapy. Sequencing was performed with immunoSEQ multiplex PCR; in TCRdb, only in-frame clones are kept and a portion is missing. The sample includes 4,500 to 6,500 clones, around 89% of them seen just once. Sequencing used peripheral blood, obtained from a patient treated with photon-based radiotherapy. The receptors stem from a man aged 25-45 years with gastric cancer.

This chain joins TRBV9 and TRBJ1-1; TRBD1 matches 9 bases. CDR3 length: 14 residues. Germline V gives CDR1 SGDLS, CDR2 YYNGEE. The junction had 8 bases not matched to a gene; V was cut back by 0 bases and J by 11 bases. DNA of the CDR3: TGTGCCAGCAGCGTAGGGGCGGGGACAGGGTATGCTTTCTTT. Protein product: CASSVGAGTGYAFF.

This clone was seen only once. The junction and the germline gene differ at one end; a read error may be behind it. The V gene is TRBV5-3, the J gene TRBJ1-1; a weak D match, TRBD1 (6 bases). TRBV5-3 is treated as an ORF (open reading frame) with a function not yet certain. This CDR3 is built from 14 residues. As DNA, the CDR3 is TGTGCCAGCAGCTTTTACAGGGTGAACACTGAAGCTTTCTTT. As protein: CASSFYRVNTEAFF.

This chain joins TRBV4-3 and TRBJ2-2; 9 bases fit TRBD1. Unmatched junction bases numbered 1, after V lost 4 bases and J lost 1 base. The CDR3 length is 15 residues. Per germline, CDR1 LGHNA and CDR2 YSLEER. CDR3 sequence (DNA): TGCGCCAGCAGCCGGGACAGGGAGAACACCGGGGAGCTGTTTTTT. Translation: CASSRDRENTGELFF.

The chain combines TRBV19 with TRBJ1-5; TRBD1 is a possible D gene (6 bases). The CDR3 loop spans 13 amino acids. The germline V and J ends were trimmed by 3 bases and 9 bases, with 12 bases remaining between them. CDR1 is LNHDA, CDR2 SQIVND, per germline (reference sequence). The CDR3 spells CASSIRTGTPQHF. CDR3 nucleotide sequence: TGTGCCAGTAGTATTCGCACAGGGACGCCCCAGCATTTT.

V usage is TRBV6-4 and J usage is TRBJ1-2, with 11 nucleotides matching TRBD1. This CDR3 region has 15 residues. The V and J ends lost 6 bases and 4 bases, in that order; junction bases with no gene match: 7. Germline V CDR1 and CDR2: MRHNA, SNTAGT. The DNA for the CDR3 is TGTGCCAGCAGCCCGGGACAGGGGGAGGTCTATGGCTACACCTTC. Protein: CASSPGQGEVYGYTF.

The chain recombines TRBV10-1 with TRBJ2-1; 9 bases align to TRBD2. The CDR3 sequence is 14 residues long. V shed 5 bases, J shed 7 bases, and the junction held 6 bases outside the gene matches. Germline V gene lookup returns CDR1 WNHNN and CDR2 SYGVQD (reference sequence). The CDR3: CASSRGLAKNEQFF. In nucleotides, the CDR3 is TGCGCCAGCAGTCGCGGACTAGCGAAGAATGAGCAGTTCTTC.

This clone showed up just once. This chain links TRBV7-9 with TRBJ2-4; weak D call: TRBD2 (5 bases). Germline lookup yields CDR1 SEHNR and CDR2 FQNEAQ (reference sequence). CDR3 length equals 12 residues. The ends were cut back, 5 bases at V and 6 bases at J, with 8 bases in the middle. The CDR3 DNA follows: TGTGCCAGCAGCCTCGGACTAAACATTCAGTACTTC. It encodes CASSLGLNIQYF.

The CDR3 sequence: CASSFSGTGNTEAFF. The CDR3 DNA sequence: TGTGCCAGCAGCTTTTCGGGGACAGGGAACACTGAAGCTTTCTTT. This chain uses TRBV9 with TRBJ1-1, with TRBD1 identical over 8 bases. CDR1 is SGDLS, CDR2 YYNGEE, per germline. V shed 4 bases, J shed 1 base, and the junction held 6 bases outside the gene matches. The CDR3 extends over 15 amino acids.

CDR3 DNA sequence: TGTGCCAGCAGCTCCTATCGGTCGGCAGGGGACGAAAAACTGTTTTTT. Protein sequence: CASSSYRSAGDEKLFF. The chain joins TRBV13 to TRBJ1-4, with a possible D match to TRBD1 (6 bases). V gave up 4 bases and J gave up 8 bases, with 20 bases separating them. Germline V CDR1 and CDR2: PRHDT, FYEKMQ (reference sequence). This CDR3 has 16 residues.

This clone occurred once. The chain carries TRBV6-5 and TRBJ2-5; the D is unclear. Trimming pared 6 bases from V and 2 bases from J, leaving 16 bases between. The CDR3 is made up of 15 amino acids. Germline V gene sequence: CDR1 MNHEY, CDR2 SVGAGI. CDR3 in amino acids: CASSPGRGIQETQYF. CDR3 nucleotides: TGTGCCAGCAGCCCTGGCAGAGGAATACAAGAGACCCAGTACTTC.

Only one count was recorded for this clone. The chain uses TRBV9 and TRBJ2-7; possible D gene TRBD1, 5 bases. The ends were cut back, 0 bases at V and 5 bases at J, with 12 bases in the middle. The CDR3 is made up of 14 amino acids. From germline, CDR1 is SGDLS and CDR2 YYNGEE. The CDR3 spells CASSVVDNRNEQYF. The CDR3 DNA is TGTGCCAGCAGCGTAGTCGACAACAGGAACGAGCAGTACTTC. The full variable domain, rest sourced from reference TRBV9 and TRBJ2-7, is DSGVTQTPKHLITATGQRVTLRCSPRSGDLSVYWYQQSLDQGLQFLIQYYNGEERAKGNILERFSAQQFPDLHSELNLSSLELGDSALYFCASSVVDNRNEQYFGPGTRLTVT.

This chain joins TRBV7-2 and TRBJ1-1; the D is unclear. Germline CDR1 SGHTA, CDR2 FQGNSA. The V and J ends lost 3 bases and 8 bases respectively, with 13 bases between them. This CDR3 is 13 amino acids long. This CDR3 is CASSLWRRTEAFF. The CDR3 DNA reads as TGTGCCAGCAGCTTGTGGCGGCGGACCGAAGCTTTCTTT.

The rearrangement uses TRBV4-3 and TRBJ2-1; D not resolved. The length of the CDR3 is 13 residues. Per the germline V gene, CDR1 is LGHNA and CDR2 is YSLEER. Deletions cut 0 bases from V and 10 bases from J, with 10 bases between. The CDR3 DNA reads TGCGCCAGCAGCCAAGATAGTCATAGGGAGCAGTTCTTC. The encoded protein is CASSQDSHREQFF.

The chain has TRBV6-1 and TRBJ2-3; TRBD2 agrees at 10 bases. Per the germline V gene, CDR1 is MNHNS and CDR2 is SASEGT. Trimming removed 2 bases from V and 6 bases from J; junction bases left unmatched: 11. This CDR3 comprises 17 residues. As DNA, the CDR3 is TGTGCCAGCAGTGAAAATGAGGGTAGCGGGGGGTCCGATACGCAGTATTTT. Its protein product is CASSENEGSGGSDTQYF.

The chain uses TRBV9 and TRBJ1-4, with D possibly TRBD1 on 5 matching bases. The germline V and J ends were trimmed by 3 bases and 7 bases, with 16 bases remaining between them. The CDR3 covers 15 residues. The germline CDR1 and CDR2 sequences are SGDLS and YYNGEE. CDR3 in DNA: TGTGCCAGCAGCGCAGGACACCTGGGCGGTGAAAAACTGTTTTTT. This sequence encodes CASSAGHLGGEKLFF.

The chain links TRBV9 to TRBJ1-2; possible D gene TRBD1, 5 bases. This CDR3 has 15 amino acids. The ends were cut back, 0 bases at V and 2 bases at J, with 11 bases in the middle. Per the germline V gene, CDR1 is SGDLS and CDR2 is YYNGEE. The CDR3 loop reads CASSVGATVNYGYTF. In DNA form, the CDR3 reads TGTGCCAGCAGCGTAGGGGCGACAGTAAACTATGGCTACACCTTC.

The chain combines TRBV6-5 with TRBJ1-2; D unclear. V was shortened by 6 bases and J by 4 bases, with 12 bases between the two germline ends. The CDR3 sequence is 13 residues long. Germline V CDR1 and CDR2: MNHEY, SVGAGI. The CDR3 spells CASRPLGPYGYTF. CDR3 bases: TGTGCCAGCAGACCACTAGGGCCCTATGGCTACACCTTC.